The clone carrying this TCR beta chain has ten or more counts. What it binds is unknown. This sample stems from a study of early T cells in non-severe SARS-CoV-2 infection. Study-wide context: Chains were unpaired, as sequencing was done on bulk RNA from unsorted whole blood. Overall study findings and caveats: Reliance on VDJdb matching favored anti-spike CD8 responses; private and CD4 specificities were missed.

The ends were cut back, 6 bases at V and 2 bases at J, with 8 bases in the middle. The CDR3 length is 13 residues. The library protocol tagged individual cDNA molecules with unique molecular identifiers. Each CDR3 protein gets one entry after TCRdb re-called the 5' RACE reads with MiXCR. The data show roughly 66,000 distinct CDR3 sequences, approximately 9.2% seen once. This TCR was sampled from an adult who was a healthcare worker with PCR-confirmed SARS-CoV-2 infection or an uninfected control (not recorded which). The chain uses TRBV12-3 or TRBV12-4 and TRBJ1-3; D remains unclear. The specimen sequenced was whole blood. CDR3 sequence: CASRGFAGNTIYF. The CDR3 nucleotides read TGTGCCAGCAGGGGGTTTGCTGGAAACACCATATATTTT.